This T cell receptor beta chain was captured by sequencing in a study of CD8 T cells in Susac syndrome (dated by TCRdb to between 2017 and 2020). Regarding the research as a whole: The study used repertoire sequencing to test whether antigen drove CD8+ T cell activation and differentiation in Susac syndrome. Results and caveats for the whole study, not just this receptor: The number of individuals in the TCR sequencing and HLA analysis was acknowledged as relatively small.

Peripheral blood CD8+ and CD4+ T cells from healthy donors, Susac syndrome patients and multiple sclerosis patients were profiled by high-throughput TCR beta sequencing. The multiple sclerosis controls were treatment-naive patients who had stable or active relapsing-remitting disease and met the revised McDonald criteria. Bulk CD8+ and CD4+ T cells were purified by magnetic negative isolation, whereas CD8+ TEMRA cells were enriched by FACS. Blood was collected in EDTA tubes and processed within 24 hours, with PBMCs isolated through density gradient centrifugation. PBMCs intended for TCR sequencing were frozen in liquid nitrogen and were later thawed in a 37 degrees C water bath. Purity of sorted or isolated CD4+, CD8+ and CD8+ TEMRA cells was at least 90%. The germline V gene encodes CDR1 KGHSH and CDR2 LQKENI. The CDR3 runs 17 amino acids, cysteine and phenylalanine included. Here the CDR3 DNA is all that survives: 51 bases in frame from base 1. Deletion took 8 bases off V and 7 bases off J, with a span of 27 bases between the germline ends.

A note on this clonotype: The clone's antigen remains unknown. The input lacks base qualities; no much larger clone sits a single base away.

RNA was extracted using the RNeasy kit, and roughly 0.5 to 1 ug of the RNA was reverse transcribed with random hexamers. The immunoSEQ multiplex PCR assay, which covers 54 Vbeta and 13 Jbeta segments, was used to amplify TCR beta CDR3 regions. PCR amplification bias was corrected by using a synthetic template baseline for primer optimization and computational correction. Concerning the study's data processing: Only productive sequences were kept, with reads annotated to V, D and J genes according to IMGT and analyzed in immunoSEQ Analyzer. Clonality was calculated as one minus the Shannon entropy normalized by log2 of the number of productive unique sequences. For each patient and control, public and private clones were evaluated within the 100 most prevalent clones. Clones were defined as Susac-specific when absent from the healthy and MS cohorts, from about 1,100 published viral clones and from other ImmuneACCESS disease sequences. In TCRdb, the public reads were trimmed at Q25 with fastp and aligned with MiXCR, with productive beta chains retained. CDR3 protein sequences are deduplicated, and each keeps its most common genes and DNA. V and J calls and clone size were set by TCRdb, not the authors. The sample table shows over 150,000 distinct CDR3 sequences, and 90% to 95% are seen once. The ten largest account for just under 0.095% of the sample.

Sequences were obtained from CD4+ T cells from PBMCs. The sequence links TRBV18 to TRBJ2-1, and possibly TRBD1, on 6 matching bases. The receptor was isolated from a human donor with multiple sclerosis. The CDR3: CASTKIAGTRGSNEQFF. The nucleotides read TGTGCCAGCACCAAAATTGCCGGGACAAGGGGTTCGAATGAGCAGTTCTTC.